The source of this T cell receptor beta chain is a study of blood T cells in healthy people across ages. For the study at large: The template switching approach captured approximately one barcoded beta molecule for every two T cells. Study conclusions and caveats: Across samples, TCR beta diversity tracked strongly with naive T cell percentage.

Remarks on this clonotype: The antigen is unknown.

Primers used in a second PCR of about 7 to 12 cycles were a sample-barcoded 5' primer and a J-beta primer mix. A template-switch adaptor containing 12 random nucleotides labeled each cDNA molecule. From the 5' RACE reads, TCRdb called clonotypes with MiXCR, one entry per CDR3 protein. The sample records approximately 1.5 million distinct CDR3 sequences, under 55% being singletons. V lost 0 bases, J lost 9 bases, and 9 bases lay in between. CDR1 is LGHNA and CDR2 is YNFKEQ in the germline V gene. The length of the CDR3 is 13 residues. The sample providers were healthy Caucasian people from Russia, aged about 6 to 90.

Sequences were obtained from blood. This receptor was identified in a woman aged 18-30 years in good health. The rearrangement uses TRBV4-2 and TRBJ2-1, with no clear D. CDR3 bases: TGTGCCAGCAGCCAAGATCTGCCTGCTGAGCAGTTCTTC. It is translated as CASSQDLPAEQFF.